The present entry profiles one T cell receptor beta chain with its context. Its target is not known. This may stem from a read error, because a much larger clone lies one nucleotide away. Since no conserved phenylalanine or tryptophan closes the CDR3, a read error is the likely cause. This entry belongs to a study of post-analysis software for immune sequencing data. Turning to the study itself: Patients with relapsing-remitting, secondary progressive and progressive-relapsing multiple sclerosis courses were all represented.

Study findings and constraints: Controls' normalized Chao1 diversity significantly exceeded that of multiple sclerosis patients. When patients were compared with controls, four to six TRBV segments were more frequent, TRBV5-6, TRBV5-1 and TRBV20-1 among them.

V lost 1 base, J lost 5 bases, and 8 bases lay in between. This CDR3 comprises 12 residues. Germline V CDR1 and CDR2: DFQATT, SNEGSKA (reference sequence). Tagging with unique molecular identifiers was a feature of the TCR beta cDNA libraries. In TCRdb, the PCR reads were re-called with MiXCR into one record per CDR3 protein. The sample carries 700,000 to 800,000 distinct CDR3 sequences, 30% recorded once. Sequencing used blood. V is TRBV20-1 and J is TRBJ2-5; D is ambiguous. The sequence derives from a girl between 5 and 17 years old with multiple sclerosis. The CDR3 reads CSARVGWETQYV. The CDR3 DNA follows: TGCAGTGCTAGAGTTGGGTGGGAGACCCAGTACGTC.